This paragraph reports one T cell receptor beta chain. This clonotype was detected a few times. The antigen this receptor binds is unknown. The record has no base qualities; no much larger clone is one base away. This entry belongs to a study of CD8 T cells in ankylosing spondylitis (dated by TCRdb to the late 2010s). With regard to the full study: To find TCR variants linked to disease, the study profiled T cell receptor beta repertoires in ankylosing spondylitis patients and healthy donors. The full study cohort was made up of 25 to 30 ankylosing spondylitis patients and about a hundred healthy donors. Peripheral blood was sampled, and synovial fluid was also collected from ankylosing spondylitis patients. Summary of the overall study and its limitations: According to the report, matched synovial fluid samples from ankylosing spondylitis patients were significantly enriched for the disease-linked clones. The disease-linked clones showed a CD8+ phenotype and occurred at relatively low frequencies in peripheral blood. A TCR beta motif made up of several highly homologous amino acid variants appeared to be characteristic of blood from ankylosing spondylitis patients. Some of the motif variants had been reported before in the synovial fluid and blood of reactive arthritis patients, a finding that suggests common disease-initiation mechanisms.

Spanning cysteine to phenylalanine, the CDR3 consists of 16 amino acids. Left in the record is the CDR3 DNA by itself, 48 bases read in frame from the first base. V ends up 1 base short and J 8 bases short, with an unmatched junction base count of 8. Reading the germline V gene gives CDR1 SGHRS and CDR2 YFSETQ. Sequencing relied on an Illumina HiSeq 2500. Quantitative 5'-RACE with molecular barcodes was the method used to prepare the TCR beta libraries. For the original study's pipeline: A new computational method based on a probabilistic model of VDJ rearrangement was used to identify disease-linked TCR variants. TCRdb reran the public reads through fastp at Q25 and MiXCR, keeping productive beta chains. CDR3 protein sequences are deduplicated, and each keeps its most common genes and DNA. TCRdb, not the authors, supplied the V and J calls. The sample table records about 360,000 distinct CDR3 sequences; 20% to 25% of these occur just once. 10% to 15% of the sample lies in the top ten.

This TCR was sampled from a male donor with ankylosing spondylitis or in good health (not recorded which). Specimen: blood, either unsorted or a sorted T cell fraction (not recorded which). The chain links TRBV5-1 with TRBJ2-1; a stretch of 11 junction bases matches TRBD2. The DNA is as follows: TGCGCCAGCAGCTTGTCGCTAGCGGGGGGTAATGATGAGCAGTTCTTC. Its coded protein is CASSLSLAGGNDEQFF. With the rest looked up from the reference TRBV5-1 and TRBJ2-1 genes rather than sequenced, the full variable domain is KAGVTQTPRYLIKTRGQQVTLSCSPISGHRSVSWYQQTPGQGLQFLFEYFSETQRNKGNFPGRFSGRQFSNSRSEMNVSTLELGDSALYLCASSLSLAGGNDEQFFGPGTRLTVL.